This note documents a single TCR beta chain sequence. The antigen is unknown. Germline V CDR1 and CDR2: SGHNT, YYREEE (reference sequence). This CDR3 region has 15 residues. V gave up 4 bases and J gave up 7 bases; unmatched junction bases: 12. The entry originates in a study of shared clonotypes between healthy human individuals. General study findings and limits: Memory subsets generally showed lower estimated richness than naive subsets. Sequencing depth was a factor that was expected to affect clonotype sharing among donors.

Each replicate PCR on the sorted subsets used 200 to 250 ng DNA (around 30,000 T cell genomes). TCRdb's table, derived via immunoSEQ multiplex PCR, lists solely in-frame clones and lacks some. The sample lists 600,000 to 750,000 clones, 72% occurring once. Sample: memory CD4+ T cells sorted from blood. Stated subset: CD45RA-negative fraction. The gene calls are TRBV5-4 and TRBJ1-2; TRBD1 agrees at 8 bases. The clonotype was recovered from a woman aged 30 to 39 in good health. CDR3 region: CASSIRGPDWGGYTF. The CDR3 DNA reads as TGTGCCAGCAGCATCAGGGGGCCCGACTGGGGTGGCTACACCTTC.